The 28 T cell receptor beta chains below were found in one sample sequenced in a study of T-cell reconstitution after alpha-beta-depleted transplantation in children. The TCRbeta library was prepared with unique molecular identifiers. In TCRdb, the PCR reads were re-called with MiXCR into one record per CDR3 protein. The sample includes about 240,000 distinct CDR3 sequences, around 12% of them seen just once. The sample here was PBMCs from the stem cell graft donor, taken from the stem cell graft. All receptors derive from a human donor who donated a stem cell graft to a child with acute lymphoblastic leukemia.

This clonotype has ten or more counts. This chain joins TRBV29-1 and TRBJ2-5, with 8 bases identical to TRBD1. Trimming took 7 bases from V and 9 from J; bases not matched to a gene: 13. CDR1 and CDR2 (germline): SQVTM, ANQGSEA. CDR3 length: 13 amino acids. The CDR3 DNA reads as TGCAGCGATAGGGTACAGGGGGAAGGGGCCCAGTACTTC. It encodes CSDRVQGEGAQYF. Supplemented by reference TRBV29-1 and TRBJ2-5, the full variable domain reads SAVISQKPSRDICQRGTSLTIQCQVDSQVTMMFWYRQQPGQSLTLIATANQGSEATYESGFVIDKFPISRPNLTFSTLTVSNMSPEDSSIYLCSDRVQGEGAQYFGPGTRLLVL.

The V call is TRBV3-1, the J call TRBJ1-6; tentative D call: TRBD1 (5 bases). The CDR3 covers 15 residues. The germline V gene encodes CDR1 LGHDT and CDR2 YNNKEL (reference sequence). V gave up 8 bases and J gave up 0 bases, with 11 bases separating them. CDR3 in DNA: TGTGCCAGCTACGACAGTAGCTCCTATAATTCACCCCTCCACTTT. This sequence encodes CASYDSSSYNSPLHF. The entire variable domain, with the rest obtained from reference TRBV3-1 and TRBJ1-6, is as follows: DTAVSQTPKYLVTQMGNDKSIKCEQNLGHDTMYWYKQDSKKFLKIMFSYNNKELIINETVPNRFSPKSPDKAHLNLHINSLELGDSAVYFCASYDSSSYNSPLHFGNGTRLTVT.

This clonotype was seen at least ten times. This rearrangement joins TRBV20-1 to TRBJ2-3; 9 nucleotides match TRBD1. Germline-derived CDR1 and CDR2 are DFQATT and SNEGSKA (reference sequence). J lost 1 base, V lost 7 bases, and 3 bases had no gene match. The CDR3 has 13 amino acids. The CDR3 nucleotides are TGCAGTGGGGACAGGGCCCGCACAGATACGCAGTATTTT. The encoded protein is CSGDRARTDTQYF.

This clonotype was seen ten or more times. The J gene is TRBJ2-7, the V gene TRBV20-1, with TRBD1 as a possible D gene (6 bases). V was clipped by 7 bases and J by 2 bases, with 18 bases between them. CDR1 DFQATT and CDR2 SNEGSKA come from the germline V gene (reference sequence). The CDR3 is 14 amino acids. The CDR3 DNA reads TGCAGTGTAAAACCAGGGGCTTTAACCTACGAGCAGTACTTC. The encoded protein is CSVKPGALTYEQYF.

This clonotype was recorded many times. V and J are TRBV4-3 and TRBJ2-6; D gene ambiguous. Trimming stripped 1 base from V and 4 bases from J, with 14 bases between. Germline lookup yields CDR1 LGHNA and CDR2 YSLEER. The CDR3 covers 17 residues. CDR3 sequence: CASSQGSVVIGANVLTF. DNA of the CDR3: TGCGCCAGCAGCCAAGGCTCAGTCGTGATAGGGGCCAACGTCCTGACTTTC.

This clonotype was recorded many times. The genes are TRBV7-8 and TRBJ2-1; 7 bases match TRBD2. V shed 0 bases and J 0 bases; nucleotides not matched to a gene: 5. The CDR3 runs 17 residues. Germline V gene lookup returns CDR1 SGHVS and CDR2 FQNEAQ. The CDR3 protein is CASSLALGGISYNEQFF. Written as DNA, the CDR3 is TGTGCCAGCAGCTTAGCCCTGGGGGGGATCTCCTACAATGAGCAGTTCTTC.

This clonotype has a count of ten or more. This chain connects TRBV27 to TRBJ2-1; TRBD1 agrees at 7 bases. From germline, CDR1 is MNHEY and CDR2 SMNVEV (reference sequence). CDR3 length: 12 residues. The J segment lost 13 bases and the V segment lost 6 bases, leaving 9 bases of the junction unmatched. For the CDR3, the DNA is TGTGCCAGCAGCCGCCACAGGGGTCGACAGTTCTTC. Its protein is CASSRHRGRQFF.

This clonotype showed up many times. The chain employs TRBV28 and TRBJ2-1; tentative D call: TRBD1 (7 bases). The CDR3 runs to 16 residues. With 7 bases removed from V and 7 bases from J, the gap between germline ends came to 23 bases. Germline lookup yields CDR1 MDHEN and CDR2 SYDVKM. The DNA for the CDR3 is TGTGCCAGCAAGGTGGAGGGGGCGGGCCAGTGGAATGAGCAGTTCTTC. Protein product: CASKVEGAGQWNEQFF.

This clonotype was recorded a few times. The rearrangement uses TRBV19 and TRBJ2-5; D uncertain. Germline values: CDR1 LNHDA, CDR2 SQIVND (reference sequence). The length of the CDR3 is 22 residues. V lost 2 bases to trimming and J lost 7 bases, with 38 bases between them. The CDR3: CASSIKAPNWERSSGIVGTQYF. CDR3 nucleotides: TGTGCCAGTAGTATAAAGGCCCCAAATTGGGAACGTAGCTCAGGAATCGTCGGGACCCAGTACTTC.

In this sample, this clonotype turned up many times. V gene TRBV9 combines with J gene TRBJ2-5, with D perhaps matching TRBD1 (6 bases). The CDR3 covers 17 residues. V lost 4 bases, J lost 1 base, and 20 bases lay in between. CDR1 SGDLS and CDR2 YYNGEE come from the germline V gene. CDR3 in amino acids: CASSPLRGRGIQETQYF. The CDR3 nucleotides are TGTGCCAGCAGCCCCTTACGGGGCAGGGGCATCCAAGAGACCCAGTACTTC.

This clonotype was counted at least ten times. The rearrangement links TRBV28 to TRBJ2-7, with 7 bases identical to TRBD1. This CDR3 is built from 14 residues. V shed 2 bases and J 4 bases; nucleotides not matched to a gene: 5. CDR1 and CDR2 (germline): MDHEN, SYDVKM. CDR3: CASSLQGQTYEQYF. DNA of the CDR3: TGTGCCAGCAGTTTACAGGGACAGACATACGAGCAGTACTTC. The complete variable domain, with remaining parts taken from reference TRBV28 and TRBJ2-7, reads DVKVTQSSRYLVKRTGEKVFLECVQDMDHENMFWYRQDPGLGLRLIYFSYDVKMKEKGDIPEGYSVSREKKERFSLILESASTNQTSMYLCASSLQGQTYEQYFGPGTRLTVT.

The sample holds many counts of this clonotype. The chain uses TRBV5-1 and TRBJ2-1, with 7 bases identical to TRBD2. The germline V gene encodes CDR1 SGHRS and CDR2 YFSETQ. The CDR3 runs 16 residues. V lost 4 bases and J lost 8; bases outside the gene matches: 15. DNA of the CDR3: TGCGCCAGCAGCCGACTGATCGCGGGAGTAGCCTATGAGCAGTTCTTC. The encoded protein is CASSRLIAGVAYEQFF.

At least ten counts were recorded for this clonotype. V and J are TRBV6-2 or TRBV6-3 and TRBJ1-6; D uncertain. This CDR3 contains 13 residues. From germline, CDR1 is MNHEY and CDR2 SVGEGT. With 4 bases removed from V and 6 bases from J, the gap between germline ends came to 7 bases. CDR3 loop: CASSFGSNSPLHF. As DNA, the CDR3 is TGTGCCAGCAGTTTCGGCTCTAATTCACCCCTCCACTTT.

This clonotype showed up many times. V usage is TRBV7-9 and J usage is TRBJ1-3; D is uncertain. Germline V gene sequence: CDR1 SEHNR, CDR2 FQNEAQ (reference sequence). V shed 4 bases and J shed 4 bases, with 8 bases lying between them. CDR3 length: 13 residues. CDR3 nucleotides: TGTGCCAGCAGCTACTCGGAGGGAAACACCATATATTTT. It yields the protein CASSYSEGNTIYF.

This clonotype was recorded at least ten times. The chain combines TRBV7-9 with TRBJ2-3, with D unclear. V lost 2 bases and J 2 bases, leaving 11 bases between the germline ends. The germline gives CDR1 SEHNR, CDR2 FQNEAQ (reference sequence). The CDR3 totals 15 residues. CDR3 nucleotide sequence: TGTGCCAGCAGCTTAATTTTGGGCGCCACAGATACGCAGTATTTT. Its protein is CASSLILGATDTQYF.

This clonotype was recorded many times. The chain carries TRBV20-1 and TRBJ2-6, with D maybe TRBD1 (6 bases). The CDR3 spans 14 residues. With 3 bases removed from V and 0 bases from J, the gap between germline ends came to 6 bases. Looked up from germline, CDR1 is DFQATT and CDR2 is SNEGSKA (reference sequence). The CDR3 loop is CSASRGSGANVLTF. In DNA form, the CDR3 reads TGCAGTGCTAGCAGGGGCTCTGGGGCCAACGTCCTGACTTTC.

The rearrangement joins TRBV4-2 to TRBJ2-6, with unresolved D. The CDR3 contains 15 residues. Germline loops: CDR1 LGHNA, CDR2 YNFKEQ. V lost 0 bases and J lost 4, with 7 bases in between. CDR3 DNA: TGTGCCAGCAGCCAAGATGTCGCCGGGGCCAACGTCCTGACTTTC. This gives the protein CASSQDVAGANVLTF.

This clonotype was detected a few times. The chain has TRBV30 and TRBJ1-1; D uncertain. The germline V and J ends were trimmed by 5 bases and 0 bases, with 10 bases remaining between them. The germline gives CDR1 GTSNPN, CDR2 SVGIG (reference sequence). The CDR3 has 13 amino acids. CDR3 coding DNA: TGTGCCTGGGGAGGTACAGTGAACACTGAAGCTTTCTTT. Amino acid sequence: CAWGGTVNTEAFF.

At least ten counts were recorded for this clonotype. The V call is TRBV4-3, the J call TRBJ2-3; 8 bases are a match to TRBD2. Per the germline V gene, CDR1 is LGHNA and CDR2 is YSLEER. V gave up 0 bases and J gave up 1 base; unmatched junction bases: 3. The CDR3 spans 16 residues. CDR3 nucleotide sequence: TGCGCCAGCAGCCAAGATCGGCGGGAGGGCACAGATACGCAGTATTTT. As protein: CASSQDRREGTDTQYF.

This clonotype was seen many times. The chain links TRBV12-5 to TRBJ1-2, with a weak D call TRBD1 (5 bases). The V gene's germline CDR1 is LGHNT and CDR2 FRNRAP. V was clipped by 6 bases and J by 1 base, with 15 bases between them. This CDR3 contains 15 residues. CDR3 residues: CASGRSDSFNYGYTF. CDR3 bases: TGTGCTAGTGGGCGAAGCGACAGCTTTAACTATGGCTACACCTTC.

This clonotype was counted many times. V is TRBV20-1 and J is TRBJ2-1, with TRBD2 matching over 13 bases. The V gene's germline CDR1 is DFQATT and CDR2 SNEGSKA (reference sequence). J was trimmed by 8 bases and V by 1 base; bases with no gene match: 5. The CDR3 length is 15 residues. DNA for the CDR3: TGCAGTGCTAGAGGACTAGCGGGGGGCGCCGATGAGCAGTTCTTC. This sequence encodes CSARGLAGGADEQFF.

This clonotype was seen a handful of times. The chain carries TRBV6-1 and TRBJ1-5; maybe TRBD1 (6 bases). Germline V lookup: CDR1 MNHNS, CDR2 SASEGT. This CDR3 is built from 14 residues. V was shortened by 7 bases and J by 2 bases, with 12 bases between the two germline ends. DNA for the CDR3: TGTGCCAGCACCACAGAGGGGGGCAATCAGCCCCAGCATTTT. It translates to CASTTEGGNQPQHF.

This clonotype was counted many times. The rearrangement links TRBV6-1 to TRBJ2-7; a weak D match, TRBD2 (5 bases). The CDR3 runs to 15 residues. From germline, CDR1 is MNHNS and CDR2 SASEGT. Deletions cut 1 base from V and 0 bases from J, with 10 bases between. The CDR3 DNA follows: TGTGCCAGCAGTGAAGTGGTAGCGATCTCCTACGAGCAGTACTTC. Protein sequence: CASSEVVAISYEQYF.

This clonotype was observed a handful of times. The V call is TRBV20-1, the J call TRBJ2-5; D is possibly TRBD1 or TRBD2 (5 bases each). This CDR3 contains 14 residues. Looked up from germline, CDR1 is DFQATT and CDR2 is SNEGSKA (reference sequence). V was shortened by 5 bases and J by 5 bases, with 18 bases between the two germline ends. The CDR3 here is CSAPYEGSSETQYF. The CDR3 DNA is TGCAGTGCTCCCTATGAGGGGAGCTCTGAGACCCAGTACTTC.

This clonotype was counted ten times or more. CDR3 in amino acids: CASSFLRNTEAFF. The CDR3 nucleotides are TGTGCCAGCAGCTTTTTACGGAACACTGAAGCTTTCTTT. The chain couples TRBV7-3 to TRBJ1-1; D gene unclear. The CDR3 contains 13 residues. Trimming left V 3 bases short and J 1 base short, with 6 bases between. Germline V gene data show CDR1 as SGHTA and CDR2 as FQGTGA.

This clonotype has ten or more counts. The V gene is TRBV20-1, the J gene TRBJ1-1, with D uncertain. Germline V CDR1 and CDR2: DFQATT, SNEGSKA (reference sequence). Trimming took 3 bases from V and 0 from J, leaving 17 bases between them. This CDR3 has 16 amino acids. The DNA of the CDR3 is TGCAGTGCTAGCCCCCCCCCACGGACCATGAACACTGAAGCTTTCTTT. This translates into CSASPPPRTMNTEAFF.

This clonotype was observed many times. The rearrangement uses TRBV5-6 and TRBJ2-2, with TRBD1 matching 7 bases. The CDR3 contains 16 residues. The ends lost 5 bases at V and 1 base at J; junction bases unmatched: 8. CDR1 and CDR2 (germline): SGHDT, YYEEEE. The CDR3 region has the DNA TGTGCCAGCAGGTCTCCGGGACAGTGGAACACCGGGGAGCTGTTTTTT. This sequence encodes CASRSPGQWNTGELFF.

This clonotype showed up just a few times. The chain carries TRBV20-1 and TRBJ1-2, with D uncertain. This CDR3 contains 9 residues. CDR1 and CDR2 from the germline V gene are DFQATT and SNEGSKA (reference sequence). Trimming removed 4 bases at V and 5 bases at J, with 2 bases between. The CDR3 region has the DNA TGCAGTGCTACATATGGCTACACCTTC. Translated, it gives CSATYGYTF.